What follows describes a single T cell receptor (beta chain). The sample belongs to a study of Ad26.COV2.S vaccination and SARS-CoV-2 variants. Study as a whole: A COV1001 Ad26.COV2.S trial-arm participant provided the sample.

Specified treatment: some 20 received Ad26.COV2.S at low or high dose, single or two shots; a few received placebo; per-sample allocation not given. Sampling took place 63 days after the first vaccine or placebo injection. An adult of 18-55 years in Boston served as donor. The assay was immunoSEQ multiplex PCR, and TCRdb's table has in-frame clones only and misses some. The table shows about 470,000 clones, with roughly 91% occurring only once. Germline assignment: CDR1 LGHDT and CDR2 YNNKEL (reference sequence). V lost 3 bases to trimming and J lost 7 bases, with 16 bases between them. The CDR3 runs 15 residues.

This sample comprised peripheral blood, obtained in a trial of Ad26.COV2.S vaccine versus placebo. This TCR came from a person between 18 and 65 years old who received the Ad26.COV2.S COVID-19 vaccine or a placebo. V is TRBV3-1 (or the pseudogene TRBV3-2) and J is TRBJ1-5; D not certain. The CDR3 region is CASSHSPSGGQPQHF. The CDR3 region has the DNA TGTGCCAGCAGCCATTCACCCTCCGGCGGGCAGCCCCAGCATTTT.